The rows below give T cell receptor beta chains drawn from one sample of a study of blood T cell repertoires in COVID-19. The assay was immunoSEQ multiplex PCR, and TCRdb's table has in-frame clones only and misses some. Among 45,000 to 65,000 clones listed, 83% were seen once. The sequenced sample was peripheral blood. The receptors originated from a man aged 35 to 55 with acute or convalescent COVID-19. Both conserved end residues are part of each CDR3. Fields, in order: V gene, clone size, J gene, D gene, CDR3 protein, CDR3 DNA. D genes are given only for firm matches. For some rows the clone size is stated as once, few or many, or as a class when expanded; others skip it.

V gene: TRBV5-1; clone size: -; J gene: TRBJ2-1; D gene: TRBD1; CDR3 protein: CASSLGQVLGEQFF; CDR3 DNA: TGCGCCAGCAGCCTTGGACAGGTTTTAGGTGAGCAGTTCTTC
V gene: TRBV9; clone size: -; J gene: TRBJ2-1; D gene: TRBD1; CDR3 protein: CASSAIGQAGGEQFF; CDR3 DNA: TGTGCCAGCAGCGCAATAGGACAGGCGGGCGGGGAGCAGTTCTTC
V gene: TRBV5-4; clone size: -; J gene: TRBJ2-4; D gene: TRBD1; CDR3 protein: CASSGGQGDYPGKNIQYF; CDR3 DNA: TGTGCCAGCAGCGGGGGACAGGGGGATTACCCTGGGAAAAACATTCAGTACTTC
V gene: TRBV24-1; clone size: -; J gene: TRBJ1-2; D gene: -; CDR3 protein: CATSDQAANGYTF; CDR3 DNA: TGTGCCACCAGTGACCAAGCGGCAAATGGCTACACCTTC
V gene: TRBV14; clone size: -; J gene: TRBJ1-4; D gene: -; CDR3 protein: CASSQPRDTDEKLFF; CDR3 DNA: TGTGCCAGCAGCCAACCCCGGGACACCGATGAAAAACTGTTTTTT
V gene: TRBV9; clone size: -; J gene: TRBJ2-1; D gene: TRBD2; CDR3 protein: CASSDPRTSGDNEQFF; CDR3 DNA: TGTGCCAGCAGTGACCCCCGGACTAGCGGGGACAATGAGCAGTTCTTC
V gene: TRBV19; clone size: -; J gene: TRBJ1-1; D gene: -; CDR3 protein: CAVVTDLNTEAFF; CDR3 DNA: TGTGCCGTAGTGACAGATTTGAACACTGAAGCTTTCTTT
V gene: TRBV14; clone size: -; J gene: TRBJ2-5; D gene: -; CDR3 protein: CASSQDRRVGTQYF; CDR3 DNA: TGTGCCAGCAGCCAAGATCGCAGGGTAGGGACCCAGTACTTC
V gene: TRBV15; clone size: few; J gene: TRBJ2-1; D gene: -; CDR3 protein: CATSRDRGPLNEQFF; CDR3 DNA: TGTGCCACCAGCAGAGATAGAGGGCCACTAAATGAGCAGTTCTTC
V gene: TRBV5-1; clone size: -; J gene: TRBJ2-7; D gene: TRBD2; CDR3 protein: CASSQASGRYEQYF; CDR3 DNA: TGCGCCAGCAGCCAAGCTAGCGGGAGATACGAGCAGTACTTC
V gene: TRBV7-2; clone size: -; J gene: TRBJ1-3; D gene: TRBD1; CDR3 protein: CASSTQGLGNTIYF; CDR3 DNA: TGTGCCAGCAGCACACAGGGGTTGGGAAACACCATATATTTT
V gene: TRBV3-1/TRBV3-2; clone size: -; J gene: TRBJ2-5; D gene: TRBD2; CDR3 protein: CASSQGRGGRETQYF; CDR3 DNA: TGTGCCAGCAGCCAAGGGCGGGGGGGCCGAGAGACCCAGTACTTC
V gene: TRBV5-4; clone size: -; J gene: TRBJ1-2; D gene: -; CDR3 protein: CASSLGLTNYGYTF; CDR3 DNA: TGTGCCAGCAGCTTGGGGCTTACTAACTATGGCTACACCTTC
V gene: TRBV7-9; clone size: few; J gene: TRBJ1-3; D gene: TRBD1; CDR3 protein: CASRPSWQGGSGNTIYF; CDR3 DNA: TGTGCCAGCAGGCCATCGTGGCAGGGGGGCTCTGGAAACACCATATATTTT
V gene: TRBV6-5; clone size: -; J gene: TRBJ1-1; D gene: -; CDR3 protein: CASSLQGRDEAFF; CDR3 DNA: TGTGCCAGCAGTCTACAGGGTAGGGATGAAGCTTTCTTT
V gene: TRBV19; clone size: -; J gene: TRBJ1-5; D gene: -; CDR3 protein: CASSLQGNQPQHF; CDR3 DNA: TGTGCCAGTAGCCTCCAGGGCAATCAGCCCCAGCATTTT
V gene: TRBV5-1; clone size: -; J gene: TRBJ2-2; D gene: TRBD2; CDR3 protein: CASSWLQGGGTGELFF; CDR3 DNA: TGCGCCAGCAGCTGGTTGCAGGGCGGGGGAACCGGGGAGCTGTTTTTT
V gene: TRBV2; clone size: -; J gene: TRBJ1-5; D gene: TRBD1; CDR3 protein: CASRDDRVTQPQHF; CDR3 DNA: TGTGCCAGCAGGGATGACAGGGTCACTCAGCCCCAGCATTTT
V gene: TRBV6-4; clone size: -; J gene: TRBJ2-2; D gene: -; CDR3 protein: CASRARTNTGELFF; CDR3 DNA: TGTGCCAGCCGCGCCCGTACCAACACCGGGGAGCTGTTTTTT
V gene: TRBV5-1; clone size: once; J gene: TRBJ1-1; D gene: TRBD1; CDR3 protein: CASSRVITSGGRRNTEAFF; CDR3 DNA: TGCGCCAGCAGCCGCGTAATCACTTCAGGGGGCAGGCGGAACACTGAAGCTTTCTTT
V gene: TRBV19; clone size: few; J gene: TRBJ1-3; D gene: -; CDR3 protein: CASSAGYAGNTIYF; CDR3 DNA: TGTGCCAGTAGTGCAGGGTACGCTGGAAACACCATATATTTT
V gene: TRBV27; clone size: -; J gene: TRBJ2-1; D gene: TRBD2; CDR3 protein: CASKGRAGGIHNEQFF; CDR3 DNA: TGTGCCAGCAAAGGGAGAGCGGGAGGAATCCACAATGAGCAGTTCTTC
V gene: TRBV2; clone size: -; J gene: TRBJ2-1; D gene: -; CDR3 protein: CASSGDSLALFF; CDR3 DNA: TGTGCCAGCAGCGGGGACTCCCTCGCCCTGTTCTTC
V gene: TRBV7-9; clone size: once; J gene: TRBJ1-4; D gene: TRBD1; CDR3 protein: CASSRQGREAEKLFF; CDR3 DNA: TGTGCCAGCAGTCGACAGGGGCGAGAAGCTGAAAAACTGTTTTTT
V gene: TRBV4-1; clone size: once; J gene: TRBJ2-1; D gene: TRBD2; CDR3 protein: CASSQGTRYEQFF; CDR3 DNA: TGCGCCAGCAGCCAGGGGACTAGATATGAGCAGTTCTTC
V gene: TRBV6-5; clone size: -; J gene: TRBJ2-7; D gene: TRBD2; CDR3 protein: CASSFTTSGIRHEQYF; CDR3 DNA: TGTGCCAGCAGTTTCACGACTAGCGGGATCCGTCACGAGCAGTACTTC
V gene: TRBV10-3; clone size: once; J gene: TRBJ1-1; D gene: -; CDR3 protein: CAISGKGGTEAFF; CDR3 DNA: TGTGCCATCAGTGGAAAAGGGGGCACTGAAGCTTTCTTT
V gene: TRBV27; clone size: -; J gene: TRBJ2-7; D gene: TRBD1; CDR3 protein: CASSGRDRGIYEQYF; CDR3 DNA: TGTGCCAGCAGTGGGAGGGACAGGGGGATTTACGAGCAGTACTTC
V gene: TRBV5-6; clone size: -; J gene: TRBJ1-2; D gene: -; CDR3 protein: CASSVGVRNYGYTF; CDR3 DNA: TGTGCCAGCAGCGTAGGGGTACGGAACTATGGCTACACCTTC
V gene: TRBV19; clone size: -; J gene: TRBJ1-5; D gene: -; CDR3 protein: CASSTRQVEGTYQPQHF; CDR3 DNA: TGTGCCAGTAGTACCCGACAGGTTGAGGGGACATATCAGCCCCAGCATTTT
V gene: TRBV19; clone size: -; J gene: TRBJ1-1; D gene: -; CDR3 protein: CASSPRGAGNTEAFF; CDR3 DNA: TGTGCCAGTAGTCCCCGGGGTGCAGGGAACACTGAAGCTTTCTTT
V gene: TRBV7-5; clone size: -; J gene: TRBJ1-6; D gene: -; CDR3 protein: CARRTGQNSPLHF; CDR3 DNA: TGTGCTAGGAGGACAGGGCAAAATTCACCCCTCCACTTT